These T cell receptor beta chains were read from a single sample in a study of regulatory T cells in long-lasting Graves disease. TCRdb independently ran MiXCR on the multiplex PCR reads; one entry per CDR3 protein. The sample holds about 460,000 distinct CDR3 sequences; under 25% are singletons and the top ten take roughly 13%. The specimen comprised peripheral blood mononuclear cells (PBMCs), sampled when the disease was refractory, from a patient treated with antithyroid drugs. The receptors shown here come from a female donor with Graves disease. Both conserved end residues are part of each CDR3. The D gene is left open where the match is weak. Only some rows state a clone size, as once, few, many or a class for expanded clones.

j_gene,d_gene,v_gene,abundance,CDR3aa,CDR3nt
TRBJ1-6,-,TRBV14,few,CASSQARASYNSPLHF,TGTGCCAGCAGCCAAGCCAGGGCATCTTACAATTCACCCCTCCACTTT
TRBJ1-3,TRBD1,TRBV7-2,few,CASSSKTGGGNTIYF,TGTGCCAGCAGCTCGAAGACAGGGGGTGGAAACACCATATATTTT
TRBJ1-5,-,TRBV20-1,many,CSARQTLNQPQHF,TGCAGTGCTAGGCAGACCCTTAATCAGCCCCAGCATTTT
TRBJ2-1,TRBD2,TRBV28,-,CASTAPGTRAYNEQFF,TGTGCCAGCACCGCCCCCGGGACTAGGGCCTACAATGAGCAGTTCTTC
TRBJ2-7,TRBD2,TRBV13,few,CASSLPSSGGTYEQYF,TGTGCCAGCAGCCTCCCGTCAAGCGGGGGTACCTACGAGCAGTACTTC
TRBJ2-5,-,TRBV18,-,CASSPPTASEEAQYF,TGTGCCAGCTCACCACCGACAGCGTCAGAAGAGGCCCAGTACTTC
TRBJ2-7,-,TRBV7-2,many,CASSPPSGRVYEQYF,TGTGCCAGCAGCCCCCCCTCCGGCAGGGTCTACGAGCAGTACTTC
TRBJ2-5,-,TRBV20-1,many,CSANDRRQETQYF,TGCAGTGCTAACGACAGGAGGCAAGAGACCCAGTACTTC
TRBJ1-3,-,TRBV12-3/TRBV12-4,many,CASSLGRRPSGNTIYF,TGTGCCAGCAGTTTGGGGCGGAGACCCTCTGGAAACACCATATATTTT
TRBJ2-7,TRBD2,TRBV19,few,CASSIDHGGAIGYEQYF,TGTGCCAGTAGTATAGATCACGGGGGGGCGATCGGCTACGAGCAGTACTTC
TRBJ1-1,TRBD1,TRBV10-3,-,CAISAGGPNTEAFF,TGTGCCATCAGCGCAGGGGGCCCGAACACTGAAGCTTTCTTT
TRBJ2-5,-,TRBV11-2,few,CASRELGNMRETQYF,TGTGCCAGCAGGGAATTGGGAAATATGAGGGAGACCCAGTACTTC
TRBJ2-7,TRBD2,TRBV7-2,many,CASSLGLRTYEQYF,TGTGCCAGCAGCCTGGGACTAAGAACCTACGAGCAGTACTTC
TRBJ2-7,TRBD1,TRBV7-9,-,CASSLNFLGQSYEQYF,TGTGCCAGCAGCTTAAACTTTTTGGGACAGTCCTACGAGCAGTACTTC
TRBJ1-4,-,TRBV28,many,CASREYNEKLFF,TGTGCCAGCCGGGAATATAATGAAAAACTGTTTTTT
TRBJ1-5,-,TRBV12-3/TRBV12-4,many,CASSASDSNQPQHF,TGTGCCAGCAGTGCGAGCGATAGCAATCAGCCCCAGCATTTT
TRBJ2-7,TRBD2,TRBV7-9,-,CASSFPTSGRYEQYF,TGTGCCAGCAGCTTTCCGACTAGCGGCAGGTACGAGCAGTACTTC
TRBJ1-2,-,TRBV3-1,few,CASSPETLIGGYIF,TGTGCCAGCAGCCCTGAGACCCTGATAGGTGGCTACATCTTC
TRBJ2-6,TRBD2,TRBV9,-,CASSPSGGAGANVLTF,TGTGCCAGCAGCCCTAGCGGGGGGGCTGGGGCCAACGTCCTGACTTTC
TRBJ1-2,TRBD1,TRBV7-9,-,CASSLSGQGSINYGYTF,TGTGCCAGCAGCTTATCGGGACAGGGTTCGATTAACTATGGCTACACCTTC
TRBJ2-7,-,TRBV7-9,-,CASSQDRDLGAEQYF,TGTGCCAGCAGCCAAGACCGGGACCTGGGCGCCGAGCAGTACTTC
TRBJ1-2,TRBD1,TRBV6-1,many,CASSDPGQYLYGYTF,TGTGCCAGCAGTGACCCGGGACAGTACCTCTATGGCTACACCTTC
TRBJ1-2,-,TRBV9,-,CASSVEDSNYGYTF,TGTGCCAGCAGCGTGGAGGACAGTAACTATGGCTACACCTTC
TRBJ2-2,-,TRBV7-2,many,CASSLLRTGELFF,TGTGCCAGCAGCTTACTAAGGACCGGGGAGCTGTTTTTT
TRBJ2-7,-,TRBV5-1,-,CASMPGPSYEQYF,TGCGCCAGCATGCCGGGACCCTCCTACGAGCAGTACTTC
TRBJ2-2,-,TRBV3-1,-,CASTEGSNTGELFF,TGTGCCAGCACCGAGGGATCGAACACCGGGGAGCTGTTTTTT
TRBJ2-7,TRBD2,TRBV30,-,CAWSFEGLAGYEQYF,TGTGCCTGGAGTTTCGAGGGACTAGCGGGCTACGAGCAGTACTTC
TRBJ2-7,-,TRBV29-1,-,CSVDLKGGEQYF,TGCAGCGTTGACTTGAAGGGCGGCGAGCAGTACTTC
TRBJ1-1,TRBD1,TRBV6-2/TRBV6-3,-,CAGSPDRGTEAFF,TGTGCCGGCAGTCCTGACAGGGGCACTGAAGCTTTCTTT
TRBJ2-2,-,TRBV9,once,CASSVRGGDTGELFF,TGTGCCAGCAGCGTAAGGGGGGGGGACACCGGGGAGCTGTTTTTT
TRBJ2-3,-,TRBV3-1,-,CASSQEAADTQYF,TGTGCCAGCAGCCAAGAGGCCGCAGATACGCAGTATTTT
TRBJ1-1,-,TRBV9,-,CASSVGAGTGTEAFF,TGTGCCAGCAGCGTAGGTGCAGGGACCGGCACTGAAGCTTTCTTT
TRBJ1-2,TRBD1,TRBV30,few,CATDRGETLRGYTF,TGTGCGACAGACAGGGGGGAAACCCTGAGAGGCTACACCTTC
TRBJ1-1,-,TRBV4-1,-,CASSQARWDTEAFF,TGCGCCAGCAGCCAAGCTAGGTGGGACACTGAAGCTTTCTTT
TRBJ1-6,TRBD1,TRBV5-1,-,CASSLAGQTNSPLHF,TGCGCCAGCAGCTTGGCGGGACAGACCAATTCACCCCTCCACTTT
TRBJ2-7,-,TRBV6-5,many,CASSYPRDAYEQYF,TGTGCCAGCAGTTACCCACGGGATGCCTACGAGCAGTACTTC
TRBJ1-1,-,TRBV6-9,many,CASSYSKDTEAFF,TGTGCCAGCAGTTACTCTAAGGACACTGAAGCTTTCTTT
TRBJ2-4,TRBD2,TRBV19,few,CASSVGLAPNIQYF,TGTGCCAGTAGTGTGGGACTAGCGCCGAACATTCAGTACTTC
TRBJ2-5,-,TRBV13,-,CASSDQGSGTQYF,TGTGCCAGCAGCGACCAGGGGAGCGGGACCCAGTACTTC
TRBJ2-3,TRBD1,TRBV29-1,-,CSVGQGGTDTQYF,TGCAGCGTCGGACAGGGCGGCACAGATACGCAGTATTTT
TRBJ1-1,-,TRBV28,many,CAIGETNTEAFF,TGTGCCATTGGGGAGACAAACACTGAAGCTTTCTTT
TRBJ2-2,-,TRBV28,many,CASTPFSGADTGELFF,TGTGCCAGCACCCCCTTCTCGGGAGCGGACACCGGGGAGCTGTTTTTT
TRBJ1-3,-,TRBV28,many,CASKRPFASSGNTIYF,TGTGCCAGCAAGCGCCCGTTTGCGAGCTCTGGAAACACCATATATTTT
TRBJ2-5,TRBD2,TRBV6-5,-,CASSSGTSGGLETQYF,TGTGCCAGCAGTTCTGGGACTAGCGGGGGGTTGGAGACCCAGTACTTC
TRBJ1-5,-,TRBV27,many,CASSLQADQPQHF,TGTGCCAGCTCCCTTCAGGCAGATCAGCCCCAGCATTTT
TRBJ1-2,-,TRBV6-1,-,CASSPEALRGYTF,TGTGCCAGCAGCCCCGAGGCTCTCCGCGGCTACACCTTC
TRBJ2-2,-,TRBV7-8,few,CASSPGVDTGELFF,TGTGCCAGCAGCCCCGGGGTGGACACCGGGGAGCTGTTTTTT
TRBJ1-2,TRBD1,TRBV30,-,CAWSPGQGYGYTF,TGTGCCTGGAGTCCAGGACAGGGCTATGGCTACACCTTC
TRBJ1-1,-,TRBV29-1,many,CSVEGRGLGTEAFF,TGCAGCGTTGAGGGGAGGGGTTTGGGCACTGAAGCTTTCTTT
TRBJ1-6,-,TRBV10-3,-,CAISRGAGNSPLHF,TGTGCCATCAGCCGGGGGGCCGGGAATTCACCCCTCCACTTT
TRBJ2-3,-,TRBV28,few,CASTPSSRVTQYF,TGTGCCAGCACCCCCTCCAGTAGGGTTACGCAGTATTTT
TRBJ2-7,TRBD2,TRBV19,many,CASSMTSGRGNEQYF,TGTGCCAGTAGTATGACTAGCGGGAGAGGCAACGAGCAGTACTTC
TRBJ2-7,-,TRBV20-1,many,CSARDRVAFLEQYF,TGCAGTGCTAGAGATCGGGTAGCGTTCCTCGAGCAGTACTTC
TRBJ2-7,TRBD2,TRBV28,many,CASRPPGLGEQYF,TGTGCCAGCAGACCGCCGGGACTAGGAGAGCAGTACTTC
TRBJ1-1,TRBD1,TRBV10-3,-,CAISEPNKPRAGGAFF,TGTGCCATCAGTGAGCCCAACAAACCCCGAGCAGGGGGAGCTTTCTTT
TRBJ2-7,TRBD1,TRBV27,many,CASSNRGSGEQYF,TGTGCCAGCAGTAACAGGGGATCGGGCGAGCAGTACTTC
TRBJ1-5,-,TRBV15,many,CATRNDRSNQPQHF,TGTGCCACCAGAAACGACAGGAGCAATCAGCCCCAGCATTTT
TRBJ1-1,-,TRBV7-6,-,CASSSEQATEAFF,TGTGCCAGCAGCTCAGAACAGGCCACTGAAGCTTTCTTT
TRBJ1-2,-,TRBV10-3,-,CAISESEAYGYTF,TGTGCCATCAGTGAGTCGGAAGCCTATGGCTACACCTTC
TRBJ2-3,-,TRBV2,-,CASSVFLVGDTQYF,TGTGCCAGCAGTGTTTTTCTAGTAGGGGATACGCAGTATTTT